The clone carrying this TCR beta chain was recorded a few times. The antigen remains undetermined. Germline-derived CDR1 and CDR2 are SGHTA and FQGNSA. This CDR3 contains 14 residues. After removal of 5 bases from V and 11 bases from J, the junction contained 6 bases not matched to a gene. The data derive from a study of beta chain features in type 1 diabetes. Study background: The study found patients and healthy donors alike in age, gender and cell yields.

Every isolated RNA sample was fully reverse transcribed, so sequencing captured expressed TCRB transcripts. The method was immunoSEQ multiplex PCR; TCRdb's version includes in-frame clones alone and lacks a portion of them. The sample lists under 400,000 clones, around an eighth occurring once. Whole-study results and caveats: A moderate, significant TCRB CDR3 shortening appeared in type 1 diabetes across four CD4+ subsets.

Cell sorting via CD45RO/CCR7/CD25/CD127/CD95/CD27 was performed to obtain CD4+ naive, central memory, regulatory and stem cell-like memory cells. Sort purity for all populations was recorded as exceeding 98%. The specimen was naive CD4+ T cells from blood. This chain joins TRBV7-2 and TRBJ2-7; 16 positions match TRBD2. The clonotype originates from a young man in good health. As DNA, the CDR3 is TGTGCCAGCAGCCCGGGGACTAGCGGGGGGGCGAAGTACTTC. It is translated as CASSPGTSGGAKYF.